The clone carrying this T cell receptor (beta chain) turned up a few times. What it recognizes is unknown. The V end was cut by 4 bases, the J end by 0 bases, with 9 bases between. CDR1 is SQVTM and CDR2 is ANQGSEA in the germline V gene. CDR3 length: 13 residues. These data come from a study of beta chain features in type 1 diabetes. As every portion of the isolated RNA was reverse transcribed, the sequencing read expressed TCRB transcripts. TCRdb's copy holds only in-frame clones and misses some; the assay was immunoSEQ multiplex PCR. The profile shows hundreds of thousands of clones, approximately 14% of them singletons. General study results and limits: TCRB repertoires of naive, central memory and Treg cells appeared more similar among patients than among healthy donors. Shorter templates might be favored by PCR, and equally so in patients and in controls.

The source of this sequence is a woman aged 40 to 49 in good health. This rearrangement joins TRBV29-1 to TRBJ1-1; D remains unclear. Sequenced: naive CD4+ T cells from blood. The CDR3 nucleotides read TGCAGCGTTGCGGGGAGTCTGAACACTGAAGCTTTCTTT. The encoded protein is CSVAGSLNTEAFF. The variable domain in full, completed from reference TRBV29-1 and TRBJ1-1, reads SAVISQKPSRDICQRGTSLTIQCQVDSQVTMMFWYRQQPGQSLTLIATANQGSEATYESGFVIDKFPISRPNLTFSTLTVSNMSPEDSSIYLCSVAGSLNTEAFFGQGTRLTVV.